The clone carrying this T cell receptor beta chain occurred a few times. Germline CDR1 and CDR2: MGHRA and YSYEKL. CDR3 length: 13 amino acids. Trimming removed 2 bases from V and 4 bases from J; junction bases left unmatched: 1. These data come from a study of shared clonotypes between healthy human individuals. The repertoire was sequenced with immunoSEQ multiplex PCR; TCRdb's copy has only in-frame clones and lacks some. The sample includes a few million clones, approximately 94% of them seen just once. Sequencing used naive CD4+ T cells sorted from blood. Subset here: CD45RA+ positively selected. This TCR derives from a young man in good health. The rearrangement uses TRBV4-1 and TRBJ1-2; the match to TRBD1 covers 7 bases. CDR3 DNA: TGCGCCAGCAGCCAAACAGGGGTCTATGGCTACACCTTC. Its protein is CASSQTGVYGYTF.